This T cell receptor beta chain was recovered during a study of neurological immune-mediated disorders. TCRdb re-called the 5' RACE reads with MiXCR, one entry per CDR3 protein. The data show about 60,000 distinct CDR3 sequences, nearly 10% seen once. The CDR3 is 13 amino acids. Germline values: CDR1 DFQATT, CDR2 SNEGSKA (reference sequence). The ends were cut back, 1 base at V and 7 bases at J, with 11 bases in the middle. Time point defined: longitudinal time-point 2. The controls, all healthy individuals, were blood bank volunteers in Maryland, USA. The receptor was isolated from a man aged 30 to 39 in good health. The rearrangement links TRBV20-1 to TRBJ2-1, with D perhaps TRBD2 (5 bases). Input material: PBMCs. The CDR3 bases are TGCAGTGCTAGAGTTGAGGGTCTGAATGAGCAGTTCTTC. This encodes CSARVEGLNEQFF.